The source of this TCR beta chain is a study of T cells in Graves' hyperthyroidism and ophthalmopathy. Notes on the study in general: Ophthalmopathy onset followed model prediction by a median approximately 5.9 months. In the blood, most expanded thyroid clonotypes above 0.001 appeared as well.

Amplified regions were TCR beta CDR3 sequences from RNA transcripts. HTBI primers were the set used in a first-round RT-PCR of the TCR CDR3. From the multiplex PCR reads, TCRdb called clonotypes with MiXCR, one entry per CDR3 protein. The profile shows 500,000 to 650,000 distinct CDR3 sequences, 14% of them singletons. Patients aged 18 to 65 had newly diagnosed hyperthyroidism of under 2 months' duration. Clinical symptoms, serum thyroxine and TRAb, thyroid ultrasound and orbital computed tomography together formed the diagnostic basis. This clonotype was seen ten or more times. No antigen is known for it. The sequenced material came from blood. This receptor was taken from a woman in her forties with Graves' hyperthyroidism.

The CDR3: CASRPTGDYGYTF. For the CDR3, the DNA is TGTGCCAGCAGGCCGACAGGGGACTATGGCTACACCTTC. J is TRBJ1-2 and V is TRBV28; TRBD1 matches at 8 bases. J was trimmed by 3 bases and V by 6 bases; bases with no gene match: 3. The CDR3 sequence is 13 residues long. Germline CDR1 is MDHEN and CDR2 is SYDVKM.